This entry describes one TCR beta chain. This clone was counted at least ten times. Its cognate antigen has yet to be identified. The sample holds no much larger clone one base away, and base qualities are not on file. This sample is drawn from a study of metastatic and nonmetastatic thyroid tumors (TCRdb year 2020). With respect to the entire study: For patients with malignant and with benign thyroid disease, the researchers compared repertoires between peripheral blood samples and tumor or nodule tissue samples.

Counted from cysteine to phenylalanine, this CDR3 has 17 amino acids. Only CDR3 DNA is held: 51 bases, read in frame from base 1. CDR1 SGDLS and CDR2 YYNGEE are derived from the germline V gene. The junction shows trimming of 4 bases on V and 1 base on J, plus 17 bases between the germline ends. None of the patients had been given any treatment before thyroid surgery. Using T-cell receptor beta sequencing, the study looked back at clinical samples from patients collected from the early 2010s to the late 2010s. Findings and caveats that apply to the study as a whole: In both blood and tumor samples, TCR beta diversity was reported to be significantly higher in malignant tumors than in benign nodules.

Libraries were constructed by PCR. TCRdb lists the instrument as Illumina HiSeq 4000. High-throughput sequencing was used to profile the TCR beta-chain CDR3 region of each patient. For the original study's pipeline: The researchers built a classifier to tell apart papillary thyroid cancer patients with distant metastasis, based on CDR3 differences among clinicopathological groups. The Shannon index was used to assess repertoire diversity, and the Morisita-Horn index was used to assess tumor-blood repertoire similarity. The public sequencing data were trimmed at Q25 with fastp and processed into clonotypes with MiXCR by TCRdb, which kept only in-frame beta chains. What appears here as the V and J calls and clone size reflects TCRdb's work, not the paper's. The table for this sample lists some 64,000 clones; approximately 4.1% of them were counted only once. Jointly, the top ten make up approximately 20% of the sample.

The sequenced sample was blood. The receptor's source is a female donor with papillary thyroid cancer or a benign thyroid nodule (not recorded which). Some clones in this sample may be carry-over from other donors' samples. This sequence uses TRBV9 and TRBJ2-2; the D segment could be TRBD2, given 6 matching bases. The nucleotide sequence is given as TGTGCCAGCAGCCCATACTCACTAGCAGAGAACACCGGGGAGCTGTTTTTT. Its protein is CASSPYSLAENTGELFF.